This T cell receptor (beta chain) was captured by sequencing in a study of CD8 T cells in Susac syndrome. The V gene lost 5 bases and the J gene lost 3 bases, with 14 bases spanning the gap. CDR3 length: 14 amino acids. Germline-derived CDR1 and CDR2 are MDHEN and SYDVKM. RNA totalling about 0.45 to 1 ug underwent reverse transcription with random hexamers. TCRdb passed the immunoSEQ multiplex PCR reads through MiXCR, listing each CDR3 protein once. The table has around 70,000 distinct CDR3 sequences, roughly 94% seen once. TEMRA cells were enriched by FACS, while CD8+ and CD4+ T cells were obtained through a negative isolation that was performed magnetically.

Material for sequencing was CD8+ T cells from PBMCs. This clonotype was sampled from a human donor with multiple sclerosis. This chain uses TRBV28 with TRBJ2-7; a possible D gene is TRBD1 (6 bases). The CDR3 DNA is TGTGCCAGCAGTGAGGGGGAAGGAATCTACGAGCAGTACTTC. The encoded protein is CASSEGEGIYEQYF.